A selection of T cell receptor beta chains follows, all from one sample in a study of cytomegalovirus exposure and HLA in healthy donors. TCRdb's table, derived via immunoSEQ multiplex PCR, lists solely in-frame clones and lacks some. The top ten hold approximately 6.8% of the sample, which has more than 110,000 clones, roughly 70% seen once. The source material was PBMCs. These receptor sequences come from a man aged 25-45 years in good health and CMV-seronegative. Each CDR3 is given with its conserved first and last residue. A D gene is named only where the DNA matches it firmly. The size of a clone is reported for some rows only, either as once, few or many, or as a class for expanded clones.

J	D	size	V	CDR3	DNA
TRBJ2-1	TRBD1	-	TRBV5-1	CASSLAAHGQGGEQFF	TGCGCCAGCAGCTTGGCGGCCCACGGACAGGGAGGTGAGCAGTTCTTC
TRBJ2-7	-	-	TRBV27	CASTQASGSTYEQYF	TGTGCCAGCACCCAGGCCAGTGGCAGCACCTACGAGCAGTACTTC
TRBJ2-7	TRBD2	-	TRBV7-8	CASSLGSGRSYEQYF	TGTGCCAGCAGCTTAGGGAGCGGGAGGTCCTACGAGCAGTACTTC
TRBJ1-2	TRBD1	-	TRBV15	CATSRVSTGGWDYGYTF	TGTGCCACCAGCAGAGTGTCGACAGGGGGCTGGGACTATGGCTACACCTTC
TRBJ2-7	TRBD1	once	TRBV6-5	CASSDRDSSYEQYF	TGTGCCAGCAGTGACAGGGACAGTTCCTACGAGCAGTACTTC
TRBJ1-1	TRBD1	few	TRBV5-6	CASSFRRLFQGALGTEAFF	TGTGCCAGCAGCTTTAGGCGGCTCTTCCAGGGGGCACTGGGCACTGAAGCTTTCTTT
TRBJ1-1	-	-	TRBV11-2	CASSSPRTPTRAFF	TGTGCCAGCAGCTCTCCCCGGACTCCTACTCGGGCTTTCTTT
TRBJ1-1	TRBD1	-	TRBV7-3	CASSWDRAALNTEAFF	TGTGCCAGCAGCTGGGACAGGGCCGCTTTGAACACTGAAGCTTTCTTT
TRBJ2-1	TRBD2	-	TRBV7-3	CASSPGGDPYNEQFF	TGTGCCAGCAGCCCCGGGGGGGATCCTTACAATGAGCAGTTCTTC
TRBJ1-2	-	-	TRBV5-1	CASSLQAVADYGYTF	TGCGCCAGCAGCTTGCAGGCCGTAGCGGATTATGGCTACACCTTC
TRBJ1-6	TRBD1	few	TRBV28	CASSLVTGGNNSPLHF	TGTGCCAGCAGTTTGGTTACAGGGGGTAATAATTCACCCCTCCACTTT
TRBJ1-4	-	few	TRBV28	CASSVQGGNEKLFF	TGTGCCAGCAGTGTACAGGGTGGAAATGAAAAACTGTTTTTT
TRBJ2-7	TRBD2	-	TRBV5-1	CASAPRAGAPEQYF	TGCGCCAGCGCTCCACGAGCGGGAGCGCCCGAGCAGTACTTC
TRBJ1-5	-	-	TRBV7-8	CASSLTEHSNQPQHF	TGTGCCAGCAGCTTAACGGAGCATAGCAATCAGCCCCAGCATTTT
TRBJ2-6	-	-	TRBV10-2	CASSDRPSVLTF	TGCGCCAGCAGTGACCGGCCAAGCGTCCTAACTTTC
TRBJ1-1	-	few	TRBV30	CAWSSQYTEAFF	TGTGCCTGGAGTTCACAGTACACTGAAGCTTTCTTT
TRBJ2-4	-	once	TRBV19	CASSIGTAENIQYF	TGTGCCAGTAGTATTGGTACAGCCGAAAACATTCAGTACTTC
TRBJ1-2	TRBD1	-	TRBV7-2	CASSIRDRRHGYTF	TGTGCCAGCAGCATCCGGGACAGGCGACATGGCTACACCTTC
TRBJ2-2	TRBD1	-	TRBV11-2	CASSLGQGAGTGELFF	TGTGCCAGCAGCTTAGGACAGGGGGCAGGGACCGGGGAGCTGTTTTTT
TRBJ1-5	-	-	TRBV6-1	CASSEAGRQPQHF	TGTGCCAGCAGTGAAGCTGGCCGTCAGCCCCAGCATTTT
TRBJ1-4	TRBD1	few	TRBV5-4	CASSNLGQGDEKLFF	TGTGCCAGCAGCAACCTTGGACAGGGGGATGAAAAACTGTTTTTT
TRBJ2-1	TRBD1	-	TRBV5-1	CASSLEGHRGLGNEQFF	TGCGCCAGCAGCTTGGAAGGGCACAGGGGGCTTGGTAATGAGCAGTTCTTC
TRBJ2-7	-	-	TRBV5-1	CASSLVLADSYEQYF	TGCGCCAGCAGCTTGGTACTAGCAGACTCCTACGAGCAGTACTTC
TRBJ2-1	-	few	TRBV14	CASSRAPGGRINEQFF	TGTGCCAGCAGCCGAGCGCCGGGGGGCCGGATCAATGAGCAGTTCTTC
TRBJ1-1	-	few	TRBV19	CASSLSDTEAFF	TGTGCCAGTAGTCTCTCGGACACTGAAGCTTTCTTT
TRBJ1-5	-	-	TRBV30	CAWNRDNSQPQHF	TGTGCCTGGAACCGGGACAACAGTCAGCCCCAGCATTTT
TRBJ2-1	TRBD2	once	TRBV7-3	CASSPSSGGPAGNEQFF	TGTGCCAGCAGCCCATCTAGCGGGGGGCCCGCTGGCAATGAGCAGTTCTTC
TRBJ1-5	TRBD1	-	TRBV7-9	CASSRTGDSNQPQHF	TGTGCCAGCAGCCGGACAGGGGATAGCAATCAGCCCCAGCATTTT
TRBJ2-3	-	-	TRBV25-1	CASSEPWRTDTQYF	TGTGCCAGCAGTGAACCTTGGCGCACAGATACGCAGTATTTT